What follows describes a single T cell receptor (beta chain). Antigen: not known. This sample was taken from a study of Ad26.COV2.S vaccination and SARS-CoV-2 variants. General observations from the study: With respect to non-spike TCR breadth, vaccine and placebo recipients were similar. Vaccine recipients showed a spike-specific TCR breadth that was higher than in placebo recipients.

The protocol was immunoSEQ multiplex PCR, while the TCRdb copy is restricted to in-frame clones and leaves out a portion. The sample comprises just over 350,000 clones, 92% of which are singletons, and under 5% rests with the top ten. Per the germline V gene, CDR1 is MNHEY and CDR2 is SVGEGT. CDR3 size: 14 residues. V was cut by 4 bases and J by 7 bases, with 11 bases left in between. The clonotype was recovered from a human donor who had recovered from COVID-19. The rearrangement links TRBV6-2 or TRBV6-3 to TRBJ1-6, with D possibly TRBD1 on 5 matching bases. The material sequenced was peripheral blood, taken after recovery from COVID-19. For the CDR3, the DNA is TGTGCCAGCAGTTCAGGGATCTCGAATTCACCCCTCCACTTT. Its translation is CASSSGISNSPLHF.